This TCR beta chain derives from a study of cytomegalovirus exposure and HLA in healthy donors. As for the study in general: Across 350 to 400 genotyped donors, 81% landed in the Caucasian-associated ancestry cluster. General study points: Many donors carried some public TCRs, although rarity characterized most TCR sequences.

The CDR3 length is 13 residues. The V and J ends lost 5 bases and 4 bases respectively, with 12 bases between them. Per the germline V gene, CDR1 is SEHNR and CDR2 is FQNEAQ (reference sequence). There are a few counts of this clone. What it binds is not known. Healthy bone marrow donors supplied every sample. PCR employed 60 Vbeta and 13 Jbeta primers. Here immunoSEQ multiplex PCR was the method, and the copy in TCRdb shows in-frame clones only, minus some. There are 130,000 to 150,000 clones in the sample; roughly 73% occur only once, and around 14% lies in the top ten. The clonotype was recovered from a human donor in good health. The material sequenced was PBMCs. This chain uses TRBV7-9 with TRBJ2-7, with D possibly TRBD2 on 5 matching bases. The CDR3 here is CASSEPWEYEQYF. CDR3 nucleotides: TGTGCCAGCAGCGAGCCGTGGGAGTACGAGCAGTACTTC.